Described below is a single TCR beta chain sequence and its context. The sample belongs to a study of blood T cell repertoires in COVID-19. About the research overall: Italy, Spain and the United States were the sources of the convalescent and acute COVID-19 samples. PBMCs, B-cell-depleted T cells, or T cells were the source of the cDNA or gDNA that made up the material.

Authors' processing steps: Amplifying reference gene primers gave estimates of nucleated cell counts. Method: immunoSEQ multiplex PCR; TCRdb's copy keeps in-frame clones and lacks some. The V and J calls and the clone size are those of that table, but D and trimming were determined from the DNA. The data show tens of thousands of clones, 88% seen once. The sample was peripheral blood. This sequence originates from a man in his 60s with acute or convalescent COVID-19.

The chain's CDR3 is CASSVANSGRGLISTDTQYF. CDR3 bases: TGTGCCAGCAGCGTAGCGAATAGCGGGAGGGGCCTCATTAGCACAGATACGCAGTATTTT. The gene calls are TRBV9 and TRBJ2-3; 11 positions match TRBD2. CDR1 SGDLS and CDR2 YYNGEE come from the germline V gene. The trim removed 0 bases at V and 0 bases at J, leaving 12 bases unmatched. The CDR3 contains 20 residues.